These T cell receptor beta chains were read from a single sample in a study of post-analysis software for immune sequencing data. TCRdb re-called the PCR reads with MiXCR, one entry per CDR3 protein. The repertoire holds hundreds of thousands of distinct CDR3 sequences, with more than 50% as singletons. The sequenced sample was blood. These receptors were collected from a girl aged 2 to 9 with multiple sclerosis. Both conserved end residues are part of each CDR3. Each record gives: J gene, V gene, CDR3 protein.

TRBJ2-3	TRBV3-1	CASSQVGTSGGTDTLYF
TRBJ2-5	TRBV2	CASSGSRETQYF
TRBJ1-2	TRBV29-1	CSVDSGGRGYTF
TRBJ2-5	TRBV12-3/TRBV12-4	CASTGQGPRETQYF
TRBJ2-7	TRBV10-3	CATGLSSYEQYF
TRBJ2-1	TRBV27	CASSLSGYEQFF
TRBJ1-1	TRBV29-1	CSVDPMNTEAFF
TRBJ2-5	TRBV5-1	CASSLDASGAQETQYF
TRBJ2-1	TRBV25-1	CASSESGGFVDNEQFF
TRBJ2-3	TRBV5-1	CASSPGGTRNTQYF
TRBJ2-1	TRBV7-6	CASQGTDEQFF
TRBJ2-1	TRBV5-1	CASSRGTGGFNEQFF
TRBJ2-1	TRBV7-2	CASSLALTGFEQFF
TRBJ2-3	TRBV14	CASSLRTALTDTQYF
TRBJ2-1	TRBV12-3/TRBV12-4	CASSFDNNEQFF
TRBJ1-4	TRBV7-2	CASSPQGVVNEKLFF
TRBJ2-7	TRBV11-2	CASSLTQGAYEQYF
TRBJ2-1	TRBV5-1	CATKPGTSGNEQFF
TRBJ2-7	TRBV18	CASSPPTQNLYYEQYF
TRBJ2-6	TRBV11-1	CASSSLQGTSGANVLTF
TRBJ1-2	TRBV20-1	CSASGDSENYGYTF
TRBJ2-1	TRBV20-1	CSAGTSGRTDEQFF
TRBJ2-3	TRBV18	CASSQADRGTDTQYF
TRBJ2-1	TRBV10-3	CAISERYGQFF